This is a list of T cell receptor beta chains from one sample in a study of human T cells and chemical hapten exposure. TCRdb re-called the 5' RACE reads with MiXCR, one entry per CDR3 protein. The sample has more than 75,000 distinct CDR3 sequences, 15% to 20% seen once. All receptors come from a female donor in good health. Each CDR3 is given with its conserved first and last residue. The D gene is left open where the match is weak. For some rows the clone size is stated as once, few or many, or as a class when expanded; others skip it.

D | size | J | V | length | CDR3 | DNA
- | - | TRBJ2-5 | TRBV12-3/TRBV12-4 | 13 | CASSLRLRETQYF | TGTGCCAGCAGTTTACGGTTGCGGGAGACCCAGTACTTC
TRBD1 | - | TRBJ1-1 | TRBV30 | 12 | CAWNRGEREAFF | TGTGCCTGGAACAGGGGAGAGCGTGAAGCTTTCTTT
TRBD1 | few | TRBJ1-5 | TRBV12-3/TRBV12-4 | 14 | CASSATGGNQPQHF | TGTGCCAGCAGTGCGACAGGGGGCAATCAGCCCCAGCATTTT
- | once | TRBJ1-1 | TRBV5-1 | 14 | CASSTFLDGTEAFF | TGCGCCAGCAGCACATTTCTAGATGGCACTGAAGCTTTCTTT
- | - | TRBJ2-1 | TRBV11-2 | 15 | CASSPRLSSYNEQFF | TGTGCCAGCAGCCCCAGGTTGAGCTCCTACAATGAGCAGTTCTTC
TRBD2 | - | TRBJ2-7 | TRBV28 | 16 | CASSLGLAGPRGEQYF | TGTGCCAGCAGTTTGGGACTAGCGGGTCCCCGTGGCGAGCAGTACTTC
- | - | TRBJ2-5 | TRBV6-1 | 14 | CASTVGAGPAAQYF | TGTGCCAGCACCGTTGGGGCAGGCCCCGCGGCCCAGTACTTC
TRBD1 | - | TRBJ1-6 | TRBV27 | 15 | CASSISYRGGSPLHF | TGTGCCAGCAGTATCTCATACAGGGGAGGTTCACCCCTCCACTTT
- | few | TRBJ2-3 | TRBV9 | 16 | CASSVERTTTPDTQYF | TGTGCCAGCAGTGTGGAAAGGACGACTACCCCAGATACGCAGTATTTT
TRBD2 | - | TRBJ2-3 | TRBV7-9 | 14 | CASSQTSGTDTQYF | TGTGCCAGCAGCCAGACTAGCGGCACAGATACGCAGTATTTT
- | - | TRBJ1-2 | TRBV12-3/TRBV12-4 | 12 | CASSSDQRGYTF | TGTGCCAGCAGTTCGGACCAGCGCGGCTACACCTTC
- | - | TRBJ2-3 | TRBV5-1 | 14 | CASSLWTGSDTQYF | TGCGCCAGCAGCCTATGGACTGGCTCGGATACGCAGTATTTT
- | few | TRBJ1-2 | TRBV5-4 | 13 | CASSPGGSGGYTF | TGTGCCAGCAGCCCGGGCGGGTCGGGTGGCTACACCTTC
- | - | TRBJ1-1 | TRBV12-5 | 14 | CASGGRDRNTEAFF | TGTGCTAGTGGTGGGAGAGACAGGAACACTGAAGCTTTCTTT
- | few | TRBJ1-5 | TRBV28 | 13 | CASKQGGNQPQHF | TGTGCCAGCAAACAGGGTGGCAATCAGCCCCAGCATTTT
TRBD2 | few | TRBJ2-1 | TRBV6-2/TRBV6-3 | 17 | CASTPGLAGAVYNEQFF | TGTGCCAGCACCCCGGGACTAGCGGGAGCGGTCTACAATGAGCAGTTCTTC
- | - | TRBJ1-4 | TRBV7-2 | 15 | CASSPGGSTNEKLFF | TGTGCCAGCAGTCCCGGAGGTTCAACTAATGAAAAACTGTTTTTT
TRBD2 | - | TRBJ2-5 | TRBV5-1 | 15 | CASSGASGRQETQYF | TGCGCCAGCAGCGGTGCTAGCGGGAGGCAAGAGACCCAGTACTTC
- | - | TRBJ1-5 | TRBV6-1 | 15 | CASSVQGHSNQPQHF | TGTGCCAGCAGTGTACAGGGCCATAGCAATCAGCCCCAGCATTTT
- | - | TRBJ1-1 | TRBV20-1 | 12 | CSTSDVNTEAFF | TGCAGCACTTCGGATGTTAACACTGAAGCTTTCTTT
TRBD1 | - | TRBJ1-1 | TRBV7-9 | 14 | CASIREGATTEAFF | TGTGCCAGCATCCGGGAGGGGGCGACCACTGAAGCTTTCTTT
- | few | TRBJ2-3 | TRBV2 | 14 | CASSRQTGTDTQYF | TGTGCCAGCAGCCGTCAAACGGGCACAGATACGCAGTATTTT
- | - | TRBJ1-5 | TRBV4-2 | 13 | CASSQEEDMPQHF | TGTGCCAGCAGCCAAGAGGAGGACATGCCCCAGCATTTT
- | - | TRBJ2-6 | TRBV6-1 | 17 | CASSAIYRTAGANVLTF | TGTGCCAGCAGTGCCATTTACAGGACTGCTGGGGCCAACGTCCTGACTTTC
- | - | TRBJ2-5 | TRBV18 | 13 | CASSPPGGETQYF | TGTGCCAGCTCACCACCAGGTGGGGAGACCCAGTACTTC
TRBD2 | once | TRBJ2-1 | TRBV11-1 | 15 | CASSPGTSGNNEQFF | TGTGCCAGCAGCCCAGGGACTAGCGGGAACAATGAGCAGTTCTTC